This TCR beta chain is drawn from a study of T-cell memory formation after mild COVID-19. Findings and limits, study-wide: Some responding clones appeared in pre-infection memory, suggesting cross-reactive memory joined. Those CD4+ clones that contracted were mainly in CM and EM (CD8+ ones in EMRA).

A note on this clonotype: Its antigen is unidentified.

CDR3 size: 15 residues. V was clipped by 5 bases and J by 16 bases; unmatched bases: 19. The germline CDR1 and CDR2 sequences are SGHTA and FQGNSA. Using constant-segment primers, 5'RACE produced TCR alpha and TCR beta cDNA libraries carrying sample barcodes and UMIs. TCRdb reprocessed the 5' RACE reads via MiXCR and lists one record per CDR3 protein. The table has roughly 400,000 distinct CDR3 sequences, over 15% seen once; the top ten hold 20% to 25%. Sequencing was done on a sample of PBMCs or a T cell subset sorted from them (not recorded which). This sequence was found in a man aged 18 to 35 who had mild COVID-19 (a few samples of this study predate the infection). Cell type and time point are not known. The chain combines TRBV7-2 with TRBJ2-1; 8 nucleotides agree with TRBD2. CDR3 nucleotide sequence: TGTGCCAGCAGCCCCGATCTAGCGGGCGGTTTTCTGTATTTCTTC. This gives the protein CASSPDLAGGFLYFF.